A selection of T cell receptor beta chains follows, all from one sample in a study of blood T cell repertoires in COVID-19. Assay: immunoSEQ multiplex PCR; the TCRdb copy retains only in-frame clones and omits some. The sample holds around 260,000 clones; about 85% are singletons and the top ten take 3.6%. The specimen sequenced was peripheral blood. The receptors derive from a man aged 18 to 29 with active or convalescent COVID-19. CDR3s leave out the opening cysteine and the closing phenylalanine or tryptophan. Clone size is not always given. Where it is, it says once, few, many or a class for expanded clones.

length	size	V	J	CDR3
13	-	TRBV4-1	TRBJ1-5	ASSQPGQGRQPQH
10	-	TRBV7-9	TRBJ2-1	ASSRVYNEQF
14	-	TRBV6-1	TRBJ1-4	ASSGGPTGFGEKLF
14	-	TRBV7-2	TRBJ2-5	ASSLGDRGLRETQY
12	-	TRBV6-1	TRBJ1-1	ASREGGPNTEAF
10	-	TRBV19	TRBJ1-5	ASTLGVQPQH
13	few	TRBV27	TRBJ1-2	ASRKGQPGDYGYT
11	-	TRBV6-6	TRBJ1-1	ASSSSGRTEAF
14	-	TRBV7-9	TRBJ1-3	ASSPRDRGYRNTIY
10	-	TRBV6-2/TRBV6-3	TRBJ1-5	ASSYMDTPQH
12	-	TRBV18	TRBJ2-5	ASSPPDIQETQY
11	-	TRBV6-5	TRBJ2-1	ATTGTVGNEQF
13	-	TRBV4-2	TRBJ1-3	ASSLDRGNGNTIY
13	-	TRBV11-2	TRBJ2-1	ASSLVSQGYNEQF
11	few	TRBV12-3/TRBV12-4	TRBJ1-1	ASSLARAWQAF
12	-	TRBV9	TRBJ2-7	ASTSGTGVDEQY
14	-	TRBV27	TRBJ1-6	ASSGAGQDNNSPLH
13	-	TRBV29-1	TRBJ2-1	SVVPRAGHYNEQF
11	-	TRBV11-2	TRBJ2-7	ASSPGLAIEQY
11	-	TRBV19	TRBJ1-1	ASSPPGQGEAF
13	-	TRBV7-2	TRBJ2-7	ASTQWEGSSYEQY
13	once	TRBV2	TRBJ2-1	ASSEGAAFRNEQF
13	-	TRBV5-1	TRBJ2-1	ASSFFGSSYNEQF
14	-	TRBV7-7	TRBJ2-3	ASRPGSAVSTDTQY
12	-	TRBV6-6	TRBJ2-2	ASSPTGGAGELF
13	-	TRBV5-1	TRBJ2-1	ASSPRGGARIEQF
12	-	TRBV24-1	TRBJ2-1	ATSGSGTSNEQF
15	-	TRBV5-1	TRBJ2-7	ASNVADQEPGRYEQY
9	few	TRBV29-1	TRBJ2-7	SVGPGLEQY